The 24 T cell receptor beta chains below come from one sample, sequenced in a study of T cells in Graves' hyperthyroidism and ophthalmopathy. TCR beta CDR3 regions were amplified from RNA. With the HTBI primer set, the TCR CDR3 went through a first round of RT-PCR. Each CDR3 protein gets one entry after TCRdb re-called the multiplex PCR reads with MiXCR. The data contain hundreds of thousands of distinct CDR3 sequences, about 15% of them seen just once; the ten biggest clones take up 13%. The specimen sequenced was blood. The receptors were gathered from a man aged 18 to 30 with Graves' ophthalmopathy.

At least ten counts were recorded for this clonotype. The chain employs TRBV20-1 and TRBJ2-7; 7 positions agree with TRBD1. With V trimmed by 5 bases and J by 3 bases, 4 bases remained unmatched. Germline loops: CDR1 DFQATT, CDR2 SNEGSKA (reference sequence). This CDR3 has 12 residues. The CDR3 sequence: CSAWDRHYEQYF. CDR3 bases: TGCAGTGCTTGGGACAGACACTACGAGCAGTACTTC.

The J gene is TRBJ2-7, the V gene TRBV5-1; D tentatively fits TRBD1 or TRBD2 (5 bases each). V was cut by 4 bases and J by 7 bases, with 21 bases left in between. The CDR3 consists of 15 residues. Germline loops: CDR1 SGHRS, CDR2 YFSETQ. This CDR3 is CASSLRGSGVLEQYF. DNA for the CDR3: TGCGCCAGCAGCCTACGGGGCAGCGGAGTCTTGGAGCAGTACTTC.

The rearrangement links TRBV7-9 to TRBJ1-1; tentative D call: TRBD1 (6 bases). CDR1 and CDR2 (germline): SEHNR, FQNEAQ (reference sequence). V lost 4 bases, J lost 3 bases, and 18 bases lay in between. CDR3 size: 16 residues. The CDR3 spells CASSSSRYGGYTEAFF. The CDR3 DNA is TGTGCCAGCAGCTCGTCCCGATACGGGGGCTACACTGAAGCTTTCTTT.

Remarks on this clonotype: This may be a read error, as it is one base from a much larger clone. The chain recombines TRBV20-1 with TRBJ2-7, with 10 bases fitting TRBD1. Per the germline V gene, CDR1 is DFQATT and CDR2 is SNEGSKA (reference sequence). There are 13 residues in the CDR3. CDR3 amino acids: CGAIRDRGYEQYF. The CDR3 nucleotides read TGCGGTGCTATTCGGGACAGGGGCTACGAGCAGTACTTC.

This clonotype was recorded a few times. This chain links TRBV27 with TRBJ2-7; the D call may be TRBD1 or TRBD2 (9 bases each). Germline V gene lookup returns CDR1 MNHEY and CDR2 SMNVEV (reference sequence). V was trimmed by 5 bases and J by 6 bases, leaving 20 bases between them. The CDR3 runs 15 residues. As DNA, the CDR3 is TGTGCCAGCAGTGCGGGAGGGACAGGGTTTTTCGAGCAGTACTTC. It yields the protein CASSAGGTGFFEQYF.

The rearrangement links TRBV24-1 to TRBJ1-2; tentatively, D is TRBD1 (5 bases). V was cut by 1 base and J by 0 bases, with 14 bases left in between. The germline V gene has CDR1 KGHDR and CDR2 SFDVKD. This CDR3 has 17 residues. DNA for the CDR3: TGTGCCACCAGTGATTTAATCCAGGGTTCTTCTAACTATGGCTACACCTTC. As protein: CATSDLIQGSSNYGYTF.

The genes are TRBV12-3 or TRBV12-4 and TRBJ2-6; D uncertain. CDR3 size: 14 residues. Trimming shortened V by 6 bases and J by 9 bases, and 15 bases separated the two germline ends. CDR3 nucleotides: TGTGCCAGCAGCTGGTGGGGATTCAACAACGTCCTGACTTTC. Its protein product is CASSWWGFNNVLTF.

This clonotype was detected only a few times. V and J are TRBV7-6 and TRBJ2-7; D remains ambiguous. Between the trimmed V and J ends, which lost 1 base and 4 bases, there was a span of 8 bases. Per germline, CDR1 SGHVS and CDR2 FNYEAQ. CDR3 length: 13 amino acids. CDR3 DNA: TGTGCCAGCAGCTTAGATGGGGTTTACGAGCAGTACTTC. Its translation is CASSLDGVYEQYF.

This clonotype was picked up many times. This chain connects TRBV11-2 to TRBJ2-3; 8 bases match TRBD2. Losses at the gene ends were 0 bases for V and 6 bases for J; bases not matched to a gene: 8. The length of the CDR3 is 16 residues. The V gene's germline CDR1 is SGHAT and CDR2 FQNNGV. In nucleotides, the CDR3 is TGTGCCAGCAGCTTAGAGTGGGGACTAGTGGCGGATACGCAGTATTTT. Protein product: CASSLEWGLVADTQYF.

This clonotype showed up many times. V is TRBV24-1 and J is TRBJ1-5, with 7 bases lining up with TRBD1. The germline gives CDR1 KGHDR, CDR2 SFDVKD. The CDR3 has 16 amino acids. The trim removed 2 bases at V and 2 bases at J, leaving 5 bases unmatched. Here the CDR3 reads CATSDSSGTGNQPQHF. In nucleotides, the CDR3 is TGTGCCACCAGTGATTCATCCGGGACAGGCAATCAGCCCCAGCATTTT.

This clonotype was observed at least ten times. The rearrangement joins TRBV6-1 to TRBJ1-5, with 9 bases matching TRBD1. The CDR3 contains 17 residues. Trimming cost V 5 bases and J 5 bases; bases outside gene matches: 13. The V gene's germline CDR1 is MNHNS and CDR2 SASEGT. Here the CDR3 reads CASSNTGGHRWDQPQHF. The CDR3 nucleotides are TGTGCCAGCAGTAACACAGGGGGCCATAGGTGGGATCAGCCCCAGCATTTT.

The rearrangement links TRBV19 to TRBJ1-4; 9 positions agree with TRBD1. This CDR3 contains 19 residues. The V gene's germline CDR1 is LNHDA and CDR2 SQIVND (reference sequence). The trim removed 5 bases at V and 5 bases at J, leaving 18 bases unmatched. This CDR3 is CASSFRSEITGGINEKLFF. CDR3 DNA sequence: TGTGCCAGTAGTTTCCGTTCGGAAATCACAGGGGGCATAAATGAAAAACTGTTTTTT.

Notes on this clonotype: Given a much more abundant clone one base away, this may be a read error. This chain links TRBV10-2 with TRBJ2-3, with a tentative D call TRBD2 (6 bases). Trimming took 6 bases from V and 0 from J, leaving 16 bases between them. This CDR3 is built from 16 residues. Germline V lookup: CDR1 WSHSY, CDR2 SAAADI. Here the CDR3 DNA reads TGCGCCAGCAGGCAGTCGGAGGGAACTAGCACAGATACGCAGTATTTT. This sequence encodes CASRQSEGTSTDTQYF.

This clonotype was seen many times. The rearrangement uses TRBV6-1 and TRBJ1-1; D is ambiguous. The CDR3 is made up of 14 amino acids. Trimming removed 5 bases at V and 1 base at J, with 11 bases between. CDR1 is MNHNS and CDR2 is SASEGT in the germline V gene. CDR3 in DNA: TGTGCCAGCAGTTACCCCGACAAGAACACTGAAGCTTTCTTT. This codes for CASSYPDKNTEAFF.

This clonotype turned up a few times. The chain combines TRBV19 with TRBJ2-1; D is unclear. The germline CDR1 and CDR2 sequences are LNHDA and SQIVND (reference sequence). V lost 4 bases, J lost 2 bases, and 12 bases lay in between. The CDR3 spans 15 residues. The CDR3 coding sequence is TGTGCCAGTAGTACCCCGGTAGCCCCCTACAATGAGCAGTTCTTC. Protein: CASSTPVAPYNEQFF.

This clonotype showed up just once. The chain links TRBV7-6 to TRBJ2-5; D is possibly TRBD1 (6 bases). The CDR3 contains 12 residues. The V gene lost 4 bases and the J gene lost 12 bases, with 15 bases spanning the gap. Germline V gene lookup returns CDR1 SGHVS and CDR2 FNYEAQ. Here the CDR3 reads CASSSPDSREYF. In DNA, the CDR3 is TGTGCCAGCAGCTCCCCGGACAGTCGGGAGTACTTC.

J is TRBJ1-4 and V is TRBV5-1; 9 nucleotides match TRBD1. Per germline, CDR1 SGHRS and CDR2 YFSETQ. Trimming at V came to 4 bases and at J to 8 bases, leaving 6 bases not matched to a gene. This CDR3 has 14 residues. The CDR3 sequence: CASSLGTGKEKLFF. In DNA form, the CDR3 reads TGCGCCAGCAGCCTCGGGACAGGGAAGGAAAAACTGTTTTTT.

The rearrangement joins TRBV4-2 to TRBJ1-6; 7 bases align to TRBD1. The CDR3 sequence is 16 residues long. V trimming: 1 base; J trimming: 4 bases; junction bases outside the gene matches: 4. Germline V lookup: CDR1 LGHNA, CDR2 YNFKEQ. The CDR3 region has the DNA TGTGCCAGCAGCCAAGGCCTGGGACAGTATAATTCACCCCTCCACTTT. This gives the protein CASSQGLGQYNSPLHF.

This clonotype showed up many times. The V call is TRBV5-6, the J call TRBJ1-6; D not certain. The CDR3 is 14 amino acids. Germline values: CDR1 SGHDT, CDR2 YYEEEE. The V end was cut by 1 base, the J end by 7 bases, with 9 bases between. This CDR3 is CASSLPQDNSPLHF. The CDR3 DNA is TGTGCCAGCAGCTTGCCCCAGGACAATTCACCCCTCCACTTT.

Only a few counts were recorded for this clonotype. V gene TRBV10-1 combines with J gene TRBJ2-7; 7 positions match TRBD1. V was clipped by 2 bases and J by 8 bases; unmatched bases: 9. CDR3 length: 14 amino acids. CDR1 and CDR2 (germline): WNHNN, SYGVQD (reference sequence). This CDR3 reads CASSEGDSTPKQYF. CDR3 bases: TGCGCCAGCAGTGAGGGGGACAGCACACCGAAGCAGTACTTC.

In this sample, this clonotype turned up many times. The chain combines TRBV7-9 with TRBJ2-1; no clear D. This CDR3 is 15 amino acids long. The germline CDR1 and CDR2 sequences are SEHNR and FQNEAQ (reference sequence). The ends were cut back, 5 bases at V and 0 bases at J, with 11 bases in the middle. The CDR3 DNA reads as TGTGCCAGCAGCCCACCCCAGAGCTCCTACAATGAGCAGTTCTTC. As protein: CASSPPQSSYNEQFF.

With respect to this clonotype: This may stem from a read error, because a much larger clone lies one nucleotide away. The gene calls are TRBV12-3 or TRBV12-4 and TRBJ2-7; no definite D call. CDR3 length: 12 residues. The CDR3 nucleotides are TGTGCCCGCAGTTTAGGGCAGCTCGAGCAGTACTTC. It codes for CARSLGQLEQYF.

This chain uses TRBV2 with TRBJ1-2; 7 bases line up with TRBD1. The CDR3 extends over 13 amino acids. The germline V gene encodes CDR1 SNHLY and CDR2 FYNNEI. V gave up 5 bases and J gave up 7 bases; unmatched junction bases: 7. CDR3 region: CASSRQGEGGYTF. CDR3 nucleotide sequence: TGTGCCAGCAGTCGGCAGGGGGAAGGTGGCTACACCTTC.

This clonotype was observed at least ten times. The chain has TRBV18 and TRBJ2-5; D is unclear. CDR1 KGHSH and CDR2 LQKENI come from the germline V gene. V was trimmed by 3 bases and J by 2 bases, leaving 7 bases between them. The CDR3 sequence is 13 residues long. The CDR3 DNA reads TGTGCCAGCTCACCTTCCAGTCAAGAGACCCAGTACTTC. It translates to CASSPSSQETQYF.